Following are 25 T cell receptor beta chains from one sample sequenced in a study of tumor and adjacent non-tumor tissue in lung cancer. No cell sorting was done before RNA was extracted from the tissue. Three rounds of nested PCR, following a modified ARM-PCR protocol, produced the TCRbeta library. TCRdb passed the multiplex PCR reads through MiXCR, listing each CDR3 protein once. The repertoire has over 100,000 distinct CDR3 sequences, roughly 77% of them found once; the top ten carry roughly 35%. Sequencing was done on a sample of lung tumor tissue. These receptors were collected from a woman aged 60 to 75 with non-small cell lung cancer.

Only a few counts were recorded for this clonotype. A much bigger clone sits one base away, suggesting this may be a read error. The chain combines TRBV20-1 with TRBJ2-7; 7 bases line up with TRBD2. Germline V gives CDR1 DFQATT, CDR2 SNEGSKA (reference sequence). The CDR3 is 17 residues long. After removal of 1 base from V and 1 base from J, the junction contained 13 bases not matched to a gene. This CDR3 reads CSARAPPQAGVSYEQYF. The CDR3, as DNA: TGCAGTGCTAGAGCCCCCCCCCAGGCGGGGGTTTCCTACGAGCAGTACTTC.

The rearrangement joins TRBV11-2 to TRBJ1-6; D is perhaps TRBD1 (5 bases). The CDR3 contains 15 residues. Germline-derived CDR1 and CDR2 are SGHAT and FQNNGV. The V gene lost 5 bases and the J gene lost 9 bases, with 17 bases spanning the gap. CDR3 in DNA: TGTGCCAGCAGCCGTCAACTACAGGCGCGTTCACCCCTCCACTTT. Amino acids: CASSRQLQARSPLHF.

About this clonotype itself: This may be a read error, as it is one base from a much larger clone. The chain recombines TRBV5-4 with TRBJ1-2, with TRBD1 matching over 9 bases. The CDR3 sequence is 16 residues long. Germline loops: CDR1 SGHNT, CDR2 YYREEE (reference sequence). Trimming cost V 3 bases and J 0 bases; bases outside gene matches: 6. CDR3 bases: TGTGCCAGCAGCTACGGACAGGGGACTGCTAACTATGGCTACACCTTC. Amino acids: CASSYGQGTANYGYTF.

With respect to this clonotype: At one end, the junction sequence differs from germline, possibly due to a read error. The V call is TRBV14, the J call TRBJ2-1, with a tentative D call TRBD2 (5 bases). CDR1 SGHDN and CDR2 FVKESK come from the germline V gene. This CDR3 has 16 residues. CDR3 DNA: TGTGCCAGCAGCCAAGCAAGCGGAAATCGAAACAATGAGCTGTTCTTC. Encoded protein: CASSQASGNRNNELFF.

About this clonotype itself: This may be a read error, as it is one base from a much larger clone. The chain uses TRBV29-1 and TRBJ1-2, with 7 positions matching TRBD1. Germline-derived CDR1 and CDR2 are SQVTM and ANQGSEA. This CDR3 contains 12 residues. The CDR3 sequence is CSVPTTGVGFTF. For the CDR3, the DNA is TGCAGCGTCCCCACTACAGGGGTAGGCTTCACCTTC.

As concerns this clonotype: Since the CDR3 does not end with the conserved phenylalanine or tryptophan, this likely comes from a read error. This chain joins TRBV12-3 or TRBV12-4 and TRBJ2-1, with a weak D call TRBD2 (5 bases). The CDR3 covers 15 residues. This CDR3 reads CASTRLREDYNEQFL. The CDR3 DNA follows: TGTGCCAGCACCCGATTAAGGGAAGACTACAATGAACAGTTCCTC.

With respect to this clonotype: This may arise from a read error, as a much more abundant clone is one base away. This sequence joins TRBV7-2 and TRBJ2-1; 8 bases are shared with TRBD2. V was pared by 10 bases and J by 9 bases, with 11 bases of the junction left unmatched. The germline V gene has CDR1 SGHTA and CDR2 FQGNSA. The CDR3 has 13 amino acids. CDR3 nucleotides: TGTGCCAACACTCCGGGGGGGGCGCGTGAGCAGTTCTTC. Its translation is CANTPGGAREQFF.

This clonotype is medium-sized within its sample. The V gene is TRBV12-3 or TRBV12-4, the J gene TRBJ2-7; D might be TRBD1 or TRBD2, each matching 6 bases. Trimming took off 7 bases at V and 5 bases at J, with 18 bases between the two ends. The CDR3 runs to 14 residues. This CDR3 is CASTYLGGNNEQYF. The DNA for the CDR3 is TGTGCCAGCACCTATCTGGGGGGCAATAACGAGCAGTACTTC.

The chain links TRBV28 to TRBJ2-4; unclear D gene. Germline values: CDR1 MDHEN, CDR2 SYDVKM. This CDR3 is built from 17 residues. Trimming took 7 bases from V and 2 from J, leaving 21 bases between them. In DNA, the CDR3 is TGTGCCAGCAACACTCGTGGCGGAGTAAGGTCCAAAAACATTCAGTACTTC. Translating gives CASNTRGGVRSKNIQYF.

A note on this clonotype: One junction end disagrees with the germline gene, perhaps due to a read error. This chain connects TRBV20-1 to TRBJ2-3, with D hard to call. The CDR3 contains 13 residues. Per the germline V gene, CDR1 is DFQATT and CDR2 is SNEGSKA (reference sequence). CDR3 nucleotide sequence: TGCAGTGCTAGAGATCTCTTCACAGACACGCAGTATTTT. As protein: CSARDLFTDTQYF.

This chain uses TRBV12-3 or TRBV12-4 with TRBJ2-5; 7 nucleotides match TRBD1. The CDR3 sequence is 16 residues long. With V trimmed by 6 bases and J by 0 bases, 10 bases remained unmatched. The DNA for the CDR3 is TGTGCCAGCAGGGACGGACAGGCCCTGTACCAAGAGACCCAGTACTTC. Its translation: CASRDGQALYQETQYF.

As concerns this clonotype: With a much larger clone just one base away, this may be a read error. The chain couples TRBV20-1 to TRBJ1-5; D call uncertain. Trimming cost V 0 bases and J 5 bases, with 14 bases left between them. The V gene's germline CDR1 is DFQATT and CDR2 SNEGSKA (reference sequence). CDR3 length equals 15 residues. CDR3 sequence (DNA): TGCAGTGCTAGAGATTCAAGTGCCGGGGATCAGCCCCAGCATTTT. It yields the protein CSARDSSAGDQPQHF.

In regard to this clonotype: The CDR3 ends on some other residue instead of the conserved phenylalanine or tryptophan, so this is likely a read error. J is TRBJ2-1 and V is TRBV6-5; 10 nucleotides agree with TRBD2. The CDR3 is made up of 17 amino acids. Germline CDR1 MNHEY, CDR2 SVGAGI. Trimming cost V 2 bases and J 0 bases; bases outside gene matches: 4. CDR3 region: CASSYGSGGGSYNEQFV. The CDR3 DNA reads TGTGCCAGCAGTTACGGAAGCGGGGGGGGCTCCTACAATGAGCAGTTCGTC.

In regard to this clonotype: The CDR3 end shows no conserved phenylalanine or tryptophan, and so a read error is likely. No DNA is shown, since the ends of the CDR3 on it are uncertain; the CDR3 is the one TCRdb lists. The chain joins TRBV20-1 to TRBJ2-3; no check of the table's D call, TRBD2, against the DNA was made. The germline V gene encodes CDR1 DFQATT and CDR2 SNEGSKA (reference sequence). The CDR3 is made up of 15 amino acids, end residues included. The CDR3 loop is CRPSPASGITDTQYI.

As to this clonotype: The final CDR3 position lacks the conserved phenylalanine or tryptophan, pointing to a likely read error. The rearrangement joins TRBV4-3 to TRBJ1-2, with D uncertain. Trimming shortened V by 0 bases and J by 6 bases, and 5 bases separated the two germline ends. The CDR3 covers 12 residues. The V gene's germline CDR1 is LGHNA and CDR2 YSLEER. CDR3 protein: CASSQERDGYTL. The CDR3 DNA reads TGCGCCAGCAGCCAAGAACGCGATGGCTACACCCTC.

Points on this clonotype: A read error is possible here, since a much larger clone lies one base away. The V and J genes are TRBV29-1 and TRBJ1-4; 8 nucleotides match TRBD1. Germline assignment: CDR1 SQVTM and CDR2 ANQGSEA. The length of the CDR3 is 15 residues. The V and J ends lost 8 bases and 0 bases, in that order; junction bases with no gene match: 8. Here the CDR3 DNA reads TGCAGCACCGGACAGGGCTCTCCAACTAATGAAAAACTGTTTTTT. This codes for CSTGQGSPTNEKLFF.

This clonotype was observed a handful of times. CDR3 residues: CASSPRLVADTQYF. The CDR3, as DNA: TGTGCCAGCAGCCCCAGACTAGTAGCTGATACGCAGTATTTT. V usage is TRBV11-2 and J usage is TRBJ2-3; maybe TRBD2 (6 bases). The V gene's germline CDR1 is SGHAT and CDR2 FQNNGV. V shed 5 bases and J shed 6 bases, with 15 bases lying between them. This CDR3 is built from 14 residues. The variable domain in full, completed from reference TRBV11-2 and TRBJ2-3, reads EAGVAQSPRYKIIEKRQSVAFWCNPISGHATLYWYQQILGQGPKLLIQFQNNGVVDDSQLPKDRFSAERLKGVDSTLKIQPAKLEDSAVYLCASSPRLVADTQYFGPGTRLTVL.

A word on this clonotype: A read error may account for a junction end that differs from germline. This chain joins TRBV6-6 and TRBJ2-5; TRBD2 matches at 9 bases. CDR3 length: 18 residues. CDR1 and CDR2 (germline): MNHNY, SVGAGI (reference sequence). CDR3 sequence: CASRGGTSRVRYQETQYF. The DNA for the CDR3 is TGTGCCAGCAGGGGTGGGACTAGCAGGGTGAGGTACCAAGAGACCCAATACTTC.

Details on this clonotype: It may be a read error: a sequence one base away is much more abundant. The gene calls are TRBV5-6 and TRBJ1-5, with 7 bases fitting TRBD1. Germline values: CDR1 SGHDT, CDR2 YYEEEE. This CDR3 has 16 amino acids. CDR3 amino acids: CAISLYGDSSNQPQHF. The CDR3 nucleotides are TGTGCCATCAGCTTGTATGGGGACAGCAGCAATCAGCCCCAGCATTTT.

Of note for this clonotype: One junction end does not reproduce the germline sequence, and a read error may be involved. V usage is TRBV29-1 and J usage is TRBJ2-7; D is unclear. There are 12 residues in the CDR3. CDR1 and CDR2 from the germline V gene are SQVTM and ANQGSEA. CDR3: CSAETDIYQQYF. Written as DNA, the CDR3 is TGCAGCGCTGAGACTGATATCTACCAGCAGTACTTC.

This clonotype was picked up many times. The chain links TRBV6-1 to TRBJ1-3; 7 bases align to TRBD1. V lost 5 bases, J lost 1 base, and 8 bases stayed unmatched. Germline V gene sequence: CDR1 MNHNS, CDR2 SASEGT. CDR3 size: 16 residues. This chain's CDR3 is CASSPPTGRSGNTIYF. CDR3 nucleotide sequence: TGTGCCAGCAGTCCACCGACAGGGAGGTCTGGAAACACCATATATTTT.

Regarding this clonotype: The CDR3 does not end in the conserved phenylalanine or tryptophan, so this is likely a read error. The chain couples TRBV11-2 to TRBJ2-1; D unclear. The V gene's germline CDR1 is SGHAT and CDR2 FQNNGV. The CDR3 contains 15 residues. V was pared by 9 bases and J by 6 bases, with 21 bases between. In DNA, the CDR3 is TGTGCCAGTACCCTCACCCCCACGGCTTCCAATGAGCAGTTCCTC. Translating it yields CASTLTPTASNEQFL.

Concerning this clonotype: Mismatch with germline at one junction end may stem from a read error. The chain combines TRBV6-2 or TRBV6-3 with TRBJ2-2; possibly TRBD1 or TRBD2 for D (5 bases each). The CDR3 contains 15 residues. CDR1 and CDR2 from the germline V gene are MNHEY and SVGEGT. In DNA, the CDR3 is TGTGCCAGCAGTCCTCATGACCCGAGCACCGGGGACCTGTTTTTT. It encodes CASSPHDPSTGDLFF.

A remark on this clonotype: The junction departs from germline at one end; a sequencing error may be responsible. CDR3 amino acids: CASSPRQGEGEKLSF. DNA for the CDR3: TGTGCCAGCAGCCCGAGACAGGGCGAGGGCGAAAAACTGTCTTTT. The chain combines TRBV5-5 with TRBJ1-4; TRBD1 matches 7 bases. CDR3 length: 15 amino acids. CDR1 and CDR2 from the germline V gene are SGHKS and YYEKEE (reference sequence).

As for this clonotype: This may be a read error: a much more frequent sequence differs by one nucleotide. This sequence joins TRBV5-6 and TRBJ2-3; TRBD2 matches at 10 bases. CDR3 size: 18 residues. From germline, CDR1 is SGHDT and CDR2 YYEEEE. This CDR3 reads CGSSLLAGVHSSTDTQYF. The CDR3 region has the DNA TGTGGCAGCAGCTTGCTAGCGGGGGTTCATTCTAGCACAGATACGCAGTATTTT.